This T cell receptor (beta chain) emerged from a study of cytomegalovirus exposure and HLA in healthy donors. Findings and caveats of the study: Cytomegalovirus status was reportedly diagnosed by the classifier with high sensitivity and specificity.

V was cut by 6 bases and J by 5 bases, with 11 bases left in between. CDR1 is ENHRY, CDR2 SYGVKD, per germline. CDR3 length: 13 amino acids. The PCR used 60 Vbeta and 13 Jbeta primers. Measured with immunoSEQ multiplex PCR; TCRdb has only the in-frame clones, and not every one. Here the sample spans 130,000 to 150,000 clones, over 65% being singletons. On this clone itself: Its antigen is not known.

The source material was PBMCs. This TCR derives from a female donor in good health and CMV-seronegative. This rearrangement joins TRBV10-3 to TRBJ1-5, with a weak D call TRBD1 (5 bases). The CDR3 loop is CAIRMTDDQPQHF. The CDR3 nucleotides read TGTGCCATCAGAATGACAGACGATCAGCCCCAGCATTTT.